The clone carrying this T cell receptor (beta chain) was detected a few times. Its target is unknown. Both TRBC1 and TRBC2 were covered by a beta constant-region primer of two equimolar oligonucleotides. Ligation attached a single-stranded oligonucleotide with a 12-nucleotide UMI and the SP2 primer to the cDNA 3' end. TCRdb itself ran the UMI-ligation and nested PCR reads through MiXCR, one entry per CDR3 protein. The data show around 40,000 distinct CDR3 sequences, with 13% seen just once and 22% held by the top ten. The V and J ends lost 6 bases and 1 base respectively, with 11 bases between them. The CDR3 extends over 14 amino acids. Germline CDR1 and CDR2: MNHEY and SMNVEV (reference sequence). The sample is drawn from a study of naive and memory T cell subsets. Study-wide results and limits: Over 85% of naive TCR sequences appeared only once, unlike memory subsets.

This sequence originates from a human donor in good health. Sequencing was performed on effector memory CD4+ T cells from blood. Indicated subset: effector memory, CD45RA- CD27-. The chain couples TRBV27 to TRBJ2-3; no clear D gene. CDR3 region: CASRVGPRTDTQYF. CDR3 bases: TGTGCCAGCAGGGTCGGGCCCCGCACAGATACGCAGTATTTT.